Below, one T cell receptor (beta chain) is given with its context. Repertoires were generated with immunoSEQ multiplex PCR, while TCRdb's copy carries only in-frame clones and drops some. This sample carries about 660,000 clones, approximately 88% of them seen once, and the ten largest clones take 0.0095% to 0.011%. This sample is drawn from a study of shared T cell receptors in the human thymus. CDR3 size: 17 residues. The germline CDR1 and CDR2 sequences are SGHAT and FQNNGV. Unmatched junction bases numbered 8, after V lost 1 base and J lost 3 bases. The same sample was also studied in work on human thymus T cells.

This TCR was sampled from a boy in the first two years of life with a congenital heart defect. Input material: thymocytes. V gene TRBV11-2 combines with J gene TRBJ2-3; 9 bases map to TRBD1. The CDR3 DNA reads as TGTGCCAGCAGCTTAGCCGGGTTAGGACAGGGGACAGATACGCAGTATTTT. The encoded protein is CASSLAGLGQGTDTQYF.